This entry concerns a single T cell receptor beta chain. The antigen is undetermined. Separation from the roughly 600-subject first cohort characterized the roughly 120-subject validation cohort, to which the donors belonged. The data were taken from a study of cytomegalovirus exposure and HLA in healthy donors. Overall study context: A subsequent analysis reported that the 110 or so validation repertoires were produced on the same platform that had also been used for the 500 to 700 first-cohort repertoires. Study-wide findings and caveats: The authors enumerated roughly 180 TCR beta chains as linked to cytomegalovirus.

Repertoires were generated with immunoSEQ multiplex PCR, while TCRdb's copy carries only in-frame clones and drops some. The table shows approximately 210,000 clones, with 80% to 90% occurring only once. This TCR was sampled from a woman between 18 and 29 years old in good health and CMV-seronegative. Source material: PBMCs.

The CDR3 region is CASSDPHLAGETYEQYF. CDR3 DNA: TGTGCCAGCAGTGATCCACACCTAGCGGGAGAAACCTACGAGCAGTACTTC. This chain connects TRBV27 to TRBJ2-7, with 10 bases lining up with TRBD2. This CDR3 has 17 residues. After removal of 5 bases from V and 2 bases from J, the junction contained 12 bases not matched to a gene. The V gene's germline CDR1 is MNHEY and CDR2 SMNVEV (reference sequence).